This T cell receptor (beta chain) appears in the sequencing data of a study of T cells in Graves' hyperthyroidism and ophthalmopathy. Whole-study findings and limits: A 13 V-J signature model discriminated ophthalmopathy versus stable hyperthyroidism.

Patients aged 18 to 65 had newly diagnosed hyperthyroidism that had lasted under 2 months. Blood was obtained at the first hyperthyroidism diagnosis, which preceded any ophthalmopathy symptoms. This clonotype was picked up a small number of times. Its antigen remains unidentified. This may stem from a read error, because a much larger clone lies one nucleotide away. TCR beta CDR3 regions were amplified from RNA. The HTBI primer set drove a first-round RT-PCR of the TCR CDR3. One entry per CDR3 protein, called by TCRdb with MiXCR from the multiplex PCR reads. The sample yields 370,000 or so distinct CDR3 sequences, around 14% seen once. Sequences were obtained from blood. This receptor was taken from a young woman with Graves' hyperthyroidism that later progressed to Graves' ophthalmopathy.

CDR3 nucleotide sequence: TGTGCCAGCAACCCTAACGACGGAATAAGCGGCTACACCTTC. Protein sequence: CASNPNDGISGYTF. The genes are TRBV12-3 or TRBV12-4 and TRBJ1-2; no firm D call. Deletions cut 7 bases from V and 8 bases from J, with 20 bases between. This CDR3 region has 14 residues.